The clone carrying this T cell receptor (beta chain) has a handful of counts. The CDR3 contains 14 residues. CDR1 ENHRY and CDR2 SYGVKD come from the germline V gene. The V segment lost 1 base and the J segment 6 bases; nucleotides outside the gene matches: 3. These data belong to a study of T-cell reconstitution after alpha-beta-depleted transplantation in children. Library preparation (for TCRbeta) was performed with unique molecular identifiers. One entry per CDR3 protein, called by TCRdb with MiXCR from the PCR reads. The sample yields 480,000 or so distinct CDR3 sequences, under 12% seen once. The sequences come from PBMCs, collected before TCRalphabeta/CD19-depleted stem cell transplant. This receptor was identified in a child aged 2 to 15 with inherited bone marrow failure, due to receive a stem cell transplant. The gene calls are TRBV10-3 and TRBJ2-1; TRBD2 agrees at 7 bases. The CDR3 sequence is CAISEWGGGNEQFF. The DNA of the CDR3 is TGTGCCATCAGTGAGTGGGGGGGAGGCAATGAGCAGTTCTTC.